Below are 17 T cell receptor beta chains sequenced from a single sample in a study of blood T cell repertoires in COVID-19 (dated by TCRdb to the early 2020s). Libraries were made using the immunoSEQ multiplex PCR assay. TCRdb took over this immuneACCESS table, retaining in-frame rearrangements with V and J assigned. Such tables are incomplete; in checked studies, under half of the missing clones stem from an unresolved V gene, and the remainder is unexplained. Here the sample has about 130,000 clones; under 85% occur a single time. Of the sample, approximately 8.7% falls within the top ten clones. Sequenced: peripheral blood. Every receptor here comes from a middle-aged man with active or convalescent COVID-19.

This clone has just one count. This chain connects TRBV10-1 to TRBJ2-1; D is ambiguous. There are 14 residues in the CDR3. V was cut by 0 bases and J by 4 bases, with 7 bases left in between. Germline V gene sequence: CDR1 WNHNN, CDR2 SYGVQD (reference sequence). The CDR3 DNA is TGCGCCAGCAGTGAGTCGGCCGATTACAATGAGCAGTTCTTC. Its translation: CASSESADYNEQFF.

This chain connects TRBV2 to TRBJ2-1; no firm D call. Deletions cut 4 bases from V and 0 bases from J, with 10 bases between. Germline V gene lookup returns CDR1 SNHLY and CDR2 FYNNEI. The CDR3 spans 15 residues. In DNA form, the CDR3 reads TGTGCCAGCAGTGCGGCACAGAGCTCCTACAATGAGCAGTTCTTC. Amino acid sequence: CASSAAQSSYNEQFF.

V is TRBV27 and J is TRBJ1-1; D gene uncertain. Deletions cut 6 bases from V and 8 bases from J, with 10 bases between. The CDR3 is made up of 11 amino acids. Germline CDR1 is MNHEY and CDR2 is SMNVEV (reference sequence). CDR3 nucleotides: TGTGCCAGCAGCGATGACGGGGAAGCTTTCTTT. Translation gives CASSDDGEAFF.

The chain combines TRBV2 with TRBJ1-1; the match to TRBD1 covers 9 bases. Germline trimming cut 7 bases from V and 5 bases from J; bases unmatched to any gene: 5. CDR1 and CDR2 from the germline V gene are SNHLY and FYNNEI. The CDR3 length is 13 residues. This CDR3 is CASKGQGYTEAFF. The CDR3 region has the DNA TGTGCCAGCAAGGGACAGGGTTATACTGAAGCTTTCTTT.

This clone was detected only once. The rearrangement uses TRBV2 and TRBJ2-6; D gene unclear. The CDR3 loop spans 16 amino acids. CDR1 and CDR2 (germline): SNHLY, FYNNEI. Trimming shortened V by 4 bases and J by 4 bases, and 14 bases separated the two germline ends. The chain's CDR3 is CASSGDPFSGANVLTF. For the CDR3, the DNA is TGTGCCAGCAGTGGCGATCCCTTCTCGGGGGCCAACGTCCTGACTTTC. The whole variable domain, filled in from reference TRBV2 and TRBJ2-6, reads EPEVTQTPSHQVTQMGQEVILRCVPISNHLYFYWYRQILGQKVEFLVSFYNNEISEKSEIFDDQFSVERPDGSNFTLKIRSTKLEDSAMYFCASSGDPFSGANVLTFGAGSRLTVL.

The genes are TRBV19 and TRBJ1-6; a possible D gene is TRBD1 (5 bases). Trimming removed 4 bases from V and 8 bases from J, with 12 bases in between. CDR3 size: 14 residues. CDR1 is LNHDA and CDR2 is SQIVND in the germline V gene (reference sequence). CDR3 in amino acids: CASSTGTGDSPLHF. In nucleotides, the CDR3 is TGTGCCAGTAGTACCGGGACGGGGGATTCACCCCTCCACTTT.

V usage is TRBV12-3 or TRBV12-4 and J usage is TRBJ1-2; tentative D call: TRBD1 (6 bases). V was trimmed by 5 bases and J by 7 bases, leaving 14 bases between them. The CDR3 contains 13 residues. DNA for the CDR3: TGTGCCAGCAGTGTACAGGGTTGGGGTGGCTACACCTTC. Its protein is CASSVQGWGGYTF.

The chain employs TRBV10-3 and TRBJ2-7; TRBD2 agrees at 14 bases. Trimming took 4 bases from V and 1 from J; bases not matched to a gene: 0. CDR3 size: 15 residues. The germline CDR1 and CDR2 sequences are ENHRY and SYGVKD. The CDR3 region is CAISGLAGGSYEQYF. The CDR3 nucleotides read TGTGCCATCAGTGGACTAGCGGGGGGGTCCTACGAGCAGTACTTC.

The V and J genes are TRBV3-1 (or the pseudogene TRBV3-2) and TRBJ2-7; no definite D call. Germline CDR1 is LGHDT and CDR2 is YNNKEL (reference sequence). The CDR3 sequence is 13 residues long. V lost 0 bases, J lost 7 bases, and 10 bases lay in between. The CDR3 bases are TGTGCCAGCAGCCAAGAGGAGCGTAGTGAGCAGTACTTC. Translation gives CASSQEERSEQYF.

This rearrangement joins TRBV7-2 to TRBJ1-5; D not resolved. This CDR3 is built from 15 residues. Germline V gene lookup returns CDR1 SGHTA and CDR2 FQGNSA. Trimming took off 5 bases at V and 0 bases at J, with 11 bases between the two ends. The CDR3 nucleotides are TGTGCCAGCAGCCCCCGGGTGGGTAGCAATCAGCCCCAGCATTTT. Its protein product is CASSPRVGSNQPQHF.

This clone has a handful of counts. The J gene is TRBJ2-7, the V gene TRBV3-1 (or the pseudogene TRBV3-2), with 8 bases fitting TRBD2. Per germline, CDR1 LGHDT and CDR2 YNNKEL (reference sequence). This CDR3 is 17 amino acids long. With V trimmed by 4 bases and J by 2 bases, 13 bases remained unmatched. The CDR3 spells CASSPQSGGPRTYEQYF. The CDR3 DNA is TGTGCCAGCAGCCCTCAGAGCGGGGGCCCGAGAACCTACGAGCAGTACTTC.

This clone came up a few times. J is TRBJ1-5 and V is TRBV5-1; tentative D call: TRBD1 (6 bases). V was cut by 4 bases and J by 6 bases, with 11 bases left in between. Germline CDR1 and CDR2: SGHRS and YFSETQ. The CDR3 extends over 13 amino acids. The CDR3 DNA reads TGCGCCAGCAGCGTAGACAGGAGTCAGCCCCAGCATTTT. Its translation: CASSVDRSQPQHF.

This clone occurred a few times. This rearrangement joins TRBV29-1 to TRBJ2-3, with D perhaps TRBD1 (5 bases). Germline V gene data show CDR1 as SQVTM and CDR2 as ANQGSEA. Trimming stripped 4 bases from V and 4 bases from J, with 15 bases between. The CDR3 is 14 residues long. The CDR3 region has the DNA TGCAGCGTTGGGGCCAAGGGGTCCGCAGATACGCAGTATTTT. This codes for CSVGAKGSADTQYF.

V usage is TRBV5-1 and J usage is TRBJ2-2, with TRBD2 matching over 7 bases. V was clipped by 5 bases and J by 1 base; unmatched bases: 8. This CDR3 comprises 16 residues. Germline CDR1 is SGHRS and CDR2 is YFSETQ. The CDR3 reads CASRGGAAQNTGELFF. CDR3 DNA sequence: TGCGCCAGCAGGGGAGGGGCAGCTCAGAACACCGGGGAGCTGTTTTTT.

The gene calls are TRBV7-2 and TRBJ2-5; maybe TRBD1 (7 bases). Deletions cut 1 base from V and 7 bases from J, with 16 bases between. Germline CDR1 is SGHTA and CDR2 is FQGNSA. The CDR3 loop spans 15 amino acids. The CDR3 sequence: CASSLVYGQGGTQYF. The DNA for the CDR3 is TGTGCCAGCAGCTTAGTTTACGGGCAGGGGGGGACCCAGTACTTC.

The chain uses TRBV7-7 and TRBJ2-3; the D gene is possibly TRBD2 (7 bases). The V and J ends lost 2 bases and 2 bases respectively, with 11 bases between them. Germline CDR1 and CDR2: SSHAT and FNYEAQ (reference sequence). This CDR3 contains 15 residues. CDR3 nucleotide sequence: TGTGCCAGCAGCTTATTAGGGGGGGACACAGATACGCAGTATTTT. Translating gives CASSLLGGDTDTQYF.

The chain has TRBV7-2 and TRBJ1-4, with TRBD1 identical over 9 bases. The CDR3 is 16 amino acids. Germline values: CDR1 SGHTA, CDR2 FQGNSA. V shed 5 bases and J 5 bases; nucleotides not matched to a gene: 9. CDR3 in DNA: TGTGCCAGCAGCCGCTGGACAGGGGCACAAAATGAAAAACTGTTTTTT. Amino acids: CASSRWTGAQNEKLFF.